The next 13 T cell receptor beta chains were all read from a single sample in a study of blood T cell repertoires in COVID-19 (dated by TCRdb to about 2020). Libraries were made using the immunoSEQ multiplex PCR assay. TCRdb holds this immuneACCESS table with in-frame rearrangements only. Some clones are missing; in checked studies, unresolved V genes explain under half, and the rest has no known cause. For this sample there are tens of thousands of clones; around 80% appear just once. The ten top clones hold almost 7% of the sample. Sequenced input: peripheral blood. The receptors shown here come from a man aged 50-60 years with active or convalescent COVID-19.

The chain couples TRBV30 to TRBJ2-3; TRBD2 might be the D (6 bases). Germline values: CDR1 GTSNPN, CDR2 SVGIG (reference sequence). The ends were cut back, 4 bases at V and 2 bases at J, with 19 bases in the middle. The CDR3 covers 16 residues. CDR3 nucleotide sequence: TGTGCCTGGACACCCGGCTGGGCGGGGACCACAGATACGCAGTATTTT. This translates into CAWTPGWAGTTDTQYF.

The chain links TRBV28 to TRBJ2-5; TRBD1 aligns across 7 bases. CDR1 and CDR2 (germline): MDHEN, SYDVKM. This CDR3 contains 14 residues. J gave up 5 bases and V 2 bases, and 5 bases lay outside the gene matches. The CDR3 DNA is TGTGCCAGCAGTTTACCAGGGGGAATGGAGACCCAGTACTTC. It yields the protein CASSLPGGMETQYF.

The chain employs TRBV29-1 and TRBJ2-6; 10 positions agree with TRBD1. Germline-derived CDR1 and CDR2 are SQVTM and ANQGSEA. The CDR3 runs to 16 residues. V trimming: 6 bases; J trimming: 0 bases; junction bases outside the gene matches: 5. CDR3 bases: TGCAGCGTCTCCCGGACAGGGGGCTCTGGGGCCAACGTCCTGACTTTC. Protein product: CSVSRTGGSGANVLTF.

The chain employs TRBV4-3 and TRBJ1-5; 7 bases are shared with TRBD1. V lost 0 bases to trimming and J lost 7 bases; unmatched junction nucleotides: 6. This CDR3 region has 15 residues. Per the germline V gene, CDR1 is LGHNA and CDR2 is YSLEER. CDR3: CASSQERRGRQPQHF. The CDR3 DNA reads TGCGCCAGCAGCCAAGAGCGCAGGGGGAGACAGCCCCAGCATTTT.

This clone was counted only a few times. The V gene is TRBV4-3, the J gene TRBJ1-2; D is perhaps TRBD1 (5 bases). This CDR3 has 15 residues. Germline V gene sequence: CDR1 LGHNA, CDR2 YSLEER. V was shortened by 0 bases and J by 7 bases, with 15 bases between the two germline ends. The CDR3 nucleotides read TGCGCCAGCAGCCAAGATTGGATGCAGGGCTCTGGCTACACCTTC. Protein: CASSQDWMQGSGYTF.

This clone was counted only a few times. The genes are TRBV10-3 and TRBJ2-2; D is unresolved. Germline values: CDR1 ENHRY, CDR2 SYGVKD. Between the trimmed V and J ends, which lost 5 bases and 1 base, there was a span of 14 bases. This CDR3 has 16 residues. The DNA for the CDR3 is TGTGCCATCAGTATGGGCAGCCCAGGGAACACCGGGGAGCTGTTTTTT. The encoded protein is CAISMGSPGNTGELFF.

Worth noting for this clone: Being one base from a much bigger clone, this may be a read error. The V gene is TRBV28, the J gene TRBJ1-2; 12 bases match TRBD1. Trimming cost V 4 bases and J 5 bases; bases outside gene matches: 2. The V gene's germline CDR1 is MDHEN and CDR2 SYDVKM. The CDR3 consists of 14 residues. The DNA of the CDR3 is TGTGCCAGCAGTTCGGGACAGGGGGCTTATGGCTACACCTTC. It is translated as CASSSGQGAYGYTF.

This chain links TRBV19 with TRBJ1-5; D unresolved. The CDR3 has 14 amino acids. Germline V lookup: CDR1 LNHDA, CDR2 SQIVND (reference sequence). V lost 3 bases and J 8 bases, leaving 14 bases between the germline ends. CDR3: CASSIGGGGEPQHF. The CDR3, as DNA: TGTGCCAGTAGTATTGGCGGAGGAGGAGAGCCCCAGCATTTT.

The V gene is TRBV6-1, the J gene TRBJ2-3; D not certain. Germline CDR1 is MNHNS and CDR2 is SASEGT. The germline V and J ends were trimmed by 1 base and 5 bases, with 13 bases remaining between them. The CDR3 runs to 15 residues. CDR3 sequence: CASSEVNSLGDTQYF. The CDR3 region has the DNA TGTGCCAGCAGTGAAGTGAACAGTTTAGGAGATACGCAGTATTTT.

This clone has just one count. This sequence joins TRBV5-1 and TRBJ2-3, with 7 positions matching TRBD2. The germline V gene encodes CDR1 SGHRS and CDR2 YFSETQ. Trimming removed 4 bases from V and 5 bases from J; junction bases left unmatched: 16. This CDR3 spans 17 amino acids. The chain's CDR3 is CASSPTRGGSGEDTQYF. Written as DNA, the CDR3 is TGCGCCAGCAGCCCAACAAGGGGAGGGAGCGGGGAAGATACGCAGTATTTT.

The chain links TRBV29-1 to TRBJ2-5, with D possibly being TRBD2 (6 bases). The V end lost 8 bases, the J end lost 2 bases, and 12 bases lay between the germline ends. The CDR3 has 12 residues. Germline assignment: CDR1 SQVTM and CDR2 ANQGSEA. Here the CDR3 reads CSSSEVQETQYF. CDR3 DNA: TGCAGCTCTAGCGAAGTTCAAGAGACCCAGTACTTC.

The chain carries TRBV12-3 or TRBV12-4 and TRBJ2-5; TRBD2 aligns across 7 bases. The CDR3 loop spans 13 amino acids. Unmatched junction bases numbered 6, after V lost 6 bases and J lost 5 bases. The CDR3 is CASSYGGSETQYF. Written as DNA, the CDR3 is TGTGCCAGCAGCTACGGGGGGTCTGAGACCCAGTACTTC.

Only one count was recorded for this clone. V is TRBV5-5 and J is TRBJ1-3; TRBD1 agrees at 7 bases. CDR1 is SGHKS, CDR2 YYEKEE, per germline (reference sequence). The CDR3 has 14 residues. V lost 5 bases, J lost 6 bases, and 8 bases stayed unmatched. CDR3 in amino acids: CASSRRQGENTIYF. In nucleotides, the CDR3 is TGTGCCAGCAGTCGGCGACAGGGTGAAAACACCATATATTTT.